The rows below give T cell receptor beta chains drawn from one sample of a study of early stage breast cancer tumors. Generated by immunoSEQ multiplex PCR, the TCRdb table keeps only in-frame clones and is missing some. The profile shows about 53,000 clones, just over 90% of them singletons. Sequencing was carried out using blood. These receptors were taken from a person between 70 and 80 years old with breast cancer. Each CDR3 is given with its conserved first and last residue. Fields, in order: clone size, D gene, J gene, V gene, CDR3 DNA, CDR3 protein. A D gene is named only where the DNA matches it firmly. Only some rows state a clone size, as once, few, many or a class for expanded clones.

.,TRBD1,TRBJ1-1,TRBV2,TGTGCCAGCAGTGGCTCCGATCAGGGGGGTGCTGAAGCTTTCTTT,CASSGSDQGGAEAFF
.,.,TRBJ2-7,TRBV7-8,TGTGCCAGCAGGGGCAGATCACACGAGCAGTACTTC,CASRGRSHEQYF
.,.,TRBJ1-4,TRBV7-9,TGTGCCAGCAGCTTCCCCTCAGGGATTGGGGTTAAACTGTTTTTT,CASSFPSGIGVKLFF
.,TRBD1,TRBJ1-5,TRBV9,TGTGCCAGCAGCGAGGGGACAGGGGTCGGCAATCAGCCCCAGCATTTT,CASSEGTGVGNQPQHF
.,TRBD2,TRBJ2-7,TRBV7-9,TGTGCCAGCAGCCGAGCGGGAGGAGGGGGCGAGCAGTACTTC,CASSRAGGGGEQYF
.,.,TRBJ2-7,TRBV7-2,TGTGCCAGCAGGCGGGACAGCTCCTACGAGCAGTACTTC,CASRRDSSYEQYF
.,.,TRBJ2-7,TRBV10-3,TGTGCCACCGGAACGGGGGACCCCAACTACGAGCAGTACTTC,CATGTGDPNYEQYF
few,.,TRBJ1-2,TRBV4-3,TGCGCCAGCAGCCAAGATCACGGCAGAGGGATCTATGGCTACACCTTC,CASSQDHGRGIYGYTF
.,TRBD1,TRBJ1-1,TRBV30,TGTGCCTGGCTGACAGGGGAAACTGAAGCTTTCTTT,CAWLTGETEAFF
.,TRBD1,TRBJ2-5,TRBV5-6,TGTGCCAGCAGCTTGTATGGACAGGGGACTCAAGAGACCCAGTACTTC,CASSLYGQGTQETQYF
.,.,TRBJ1-1,TRBV19,TGTGCCAGTCGTGACTTAACCGAAGCTTTCTTT,CASRDLTEAFF
.,TRBD1,TRBJ1-2,TRBV6-5,TGTGCCAGCAGCCGAACAGGGGTCGATGGCTACACCTTC,CASSRTGVDGYTF
.,.,TRBJ2-5,TRBV18,TGTGCCAGCTCACCCCGGAAAATAGGGAGATGGCAAGAGACCCAGTACTTC,CASSPRKIGRWQETQYF
once,.,TRBJ2-7,TRBV30,TGTGCCTGGAGTTCGGGGGTCGGAGCCTACGAGCAGTACTTC,CAWSSGVGAYEQYF
.,.,TRBJ2-5,TRBV4-1,TGCGCCAGCAGCCCGGGGACAATTCAAGAGACCCAGTACTTC,CASSPGTIQETQYF
.,.,TRBJ2-5,TRBV20-1,TGCAGTGCTCACCCCCGGGTAATCCAGTACTTC,CSAHPRVIQYF
.,.,TRBJ2-7,TRBV11-3,TGTGCCAGCAGCTTACGGAGGAGGGCCGAGCAGTACTTC,CASSLRRRAEQYF
.,.,TRBJ2-6,TRBV11-3,TGTGCCAGCAGCTTGAGACGCCGGGAGTCTGGGGCCAACGTCCTGACTTTC,CASSLRRRESGANVLTF
.,.,TRBJ1-2,TRBV10-3,TGTGCCATCAGGGGCAGAACCGACTATGGCTACACCTTC,CAIRGRTDYGYTF
.,.,TRBJ1-4,TRBV6-1,TGTGCCAGCAGTTCGGGAGGCTATAATGAAAAACTGTTTTTT,CASSSGGYNEKLFF
.,TRBD2,TRBJ2-5,TRBV7-7,TGTGCCAGCAGCTCCGGACTAGCGAGGAGCCAAGAGACCCAGTACTTC,CASSSGLARSQETQYF
.,TRBD1,TRBJ1-1,TRBV15,TGTGCCACCAGCAAAAGACAGGGGAGTACTGAAGCTTTCTTT,CATSKRQGSTEAFF
once,TRBD1,TRBJ1-2,TRBV19,TGTGCCAGTAGTCCCAGGGGGAACTATGGCTACACCTTC,CASSPRGNYGYTF
once,TRBD1,TRBJ2-4,TRBV15,TGTGCCACCAGGGCCGGGACAGGGGGCTTCATAGCCAAAAACATTCAGTACTTC,CATRAGTGGFIAKNIQYF
.,TRBD1,TRBJ2-1,TRBV5-1,TGCGCCAGCAGCCTAGGACAGGGGGCCGGGCAGTTCTTC,CASSLGQGAGQFF
.,TRBD2,TRBJ2-2,TRBV15,TGTGCCAGAGGAAGACTAGCGGGGGGCCGGTACAGCGGGGAGCTGTTTTTT,CARGRLAGGRYSGELFF
.,TRBD2,TRBJ2-2,TRBV4-1,TGCGCCAGCAGCCAAGAGGTTTCGCTAGCGGCCGGGGAGCTGTTTTTT,CASSQEVSLAAGELFF
.,.,TRBJ1-5,TRBV7-2,TGTGCCAGCAGCTTTCTACAGGCCTATCAGCCCCAGCATTTT,CASSFLQAYQPQHF
.,.,TRBJ2-2,TRBV4-3,TGCGCCAGCAGCCAAGAACGCAGGTCCGGGGAGCTGTTTTTT,CASSQERRSGELFF
.,TRBD1,TRBJ1-2,TRBV27,TGTGCCAGCAGTTCCCTCGACAGGGGGTATGGCTACACCTTC,CASSSLDRGYGYTF
.,.,TRBJ2-7,TRBV4-1,TGCGCCAGCAGCCAGCCGGGACTGAGTACGCTAGAGCAGTACTTC,CASSQPGLSTLEQYF
.,TRBD1,TRBJ1-1,TRBV14,TGTGCCAGCAACCAGGGGGGGGGCACTGAAGCTTTCTTT,CASNQGGGTEAFF
.,TRBD1,TRBJ1-4,TRBV18,TGTGCCAGCTCACCACTGACAGGGGGCGGAGAAAAACTGTTTTTT,CASSPLTGGGEKLFF
.,.,TRBJ1-2,TRBV7-8,TGTGCCAGCAGCGCCCCGGTTTGGGGGCTTGATGGCTACACCTTC,CASSAPVWGLDGYTF
once,TRBD1,TRBJ2-7,TRBV5-4,TGTGCCAGCAGCCGAACAGGACAGGGTTACGAGCAGTACTTC,CASSRTGQGYEQYF
.,TRBD2,TRBJ2-7,TRBV28,TGTGCCAGCAGTTTAAGCGGGACTGTCCACGAGCAGTACTTC,CASSLSGTVHEQYF
.,TRBD1,TRBJ1-3,TRBV27,TGTGCCAGCAGCCCATTGACAGGGCTCTCTGGAAACACCATATATTTT,CASSPLTGLSGNTIYF
.,.,TRBJ2-7,TRBV11-2,TGTGCCAGCAGCTTTTCCGCCGGGAGCTACGAGCAGTACTTC,CASSFSAGSYEQYF
once,TRBD1,TRBJ1-2,TRBV4-1,TGCGCCAGCAGCCAAGGACAGGGATCCCTCTATGGCTACACCTTC,CASSQGQGSLYGYTF
.,.,TRBJ2-2,TRBV28,TGTGCCAGCAGTTTTGGGCAGCTGTCGAACACCGGGGAGCTGTTTTTT,CASSFGQLSNTGELFF
.,TRBD1,TRBJ2-7,TRBV11-2,TGTGCCAGCAGTCCGGGACAGGGATTTTTCGAGCAGTACTTC,CASSPGQGFFEQYF
.,.,TRBJ1-2,TRBV7-9,TGTGCCAGCAGCTCAGGCCACTATGGCTACACCTTC,CASSSGHYGYTF
.,.,TRBJ1-1,TRBV18,TGTGCCAGCTCACCCGTCCAGGGAACGGGCACTGAAGCTTTCTTT,CASSPVQGTGTEAFF
.,TRBD1,TRBJ2-3,TRBV19,TGTGCCAGTAGTACGGGACAGGATACAGATACGCAGTATTTT,CASSTGQDTDTQYF
few,TRBD2,TRBJ2-3,TRBV2,TGTGCCAGCAGCAGGGACTACACAGATACGCAGTATTTT,CASSRDYTDTQYF
.,.,TRBJ2-3,TRBV2,TGTGCCAGCAGTTTCGCGCCTACGGGCACAGATACGCAGTATTTT,CASSFAPTGTDTQYF
.,.,TRBJ1-3,TRBV9,TGTGCCAGCAGCGTCGGAGACACCATATATTTT,CASSVGDTIYF
.,.,TRBJ2-5,TRBV7-6,TGTGCCAGCAGCTTAGTGATGCTCGGGGAGACCCAGTACTTC,CASSLVMLGETQYF
.,.,TRBJ2-2,TRBV28,TGTGCCAGCAAAAACTTGGCCGGGGAGCTGTTTTTT,CASKNLAGELFF
.,.,TRBJ1-3,TRBV19,TGTGCCAGTAGCGTCGCGGTGGTTAGTGGAAACACCATATATTTT,CASSVAVVSGNTIYF
.,TRBD1,TRBJ1-3,TRBV7-7,TGTGCTAGCAGCTTGGACAGGGCTTCTGGAAACACCATATATTTT,CASSLDRASGNTIYF
.,.,TRBJ1-3,TRBV5-8,TGTGCCAGCAGCTCAGGAACGTCTGGAAACACCATATATTTT,CASSSGTSGNTIYF
.,.,TRBJ1-1,TRBV19,TGTGCCAGTACCTCATTGCAGATGAACACTGAAGCTTTCTTT,CASTSLQMNTEAFF